The 29 T cell receptor beta chains reported below all come from one sample, sequenced in a study of graft-versus-host responses after intestinal transplantation. Some clones are missing from TCRdb's copy, which holds only in-frame ones; the method was immunoSEQ multiplex PCR. In the table there are about 97,000 clones, approximately 90% of which are singletons. The input for sequencing was PBMCs, taken approximately 420 days after intestinal transplant. Every receptor here comes from a human patient who received an intestinal transplant, so some T cells may come from the graft donor.

The V gene is TRBV2, the J gene TRBJ1-2, with D perhaps TRBD1 (6 bases). The germline CDR1 and CDR2 sequences are SNHLY and FYNNEI. V lost 3 bases, J lost 10 bases, and 15 bases lay in between. There are 13 residues in the CDR3. In DNA form, the CDR3 reads TGTGCCAGCAGTGAGTTGGGGGCAAGTGACTACACCTTC. Its translation is CASSELGASDYTF.

This chain joins TRBV9 and TRBJ2-2; TRBD1 matches 7 bases. Germline loops: CDR1 SGDLS, CDR2 YYNGEE. J lost 6 bases, V lost 7 bases, and 18 bases had no gene match. CDR3 length: 17 amino acids. CDR3 coding DNA: TGTGCCAGCCAGGGGATGCACAGGGGTGGTAGTTCCGGGGAGCTGTTTTTT. Translated: CASQGMHRGGSSGELFF.

The rearrangement joins TRBV7-9 to TRBJ1-6; 8 positions agree with TRBD1. After removal of 4 bases from V and 10 bases from J, the junction contained 9 bases not matched to a gene. Looked up from germline, CDR1 is SEHNR and CDR2 is FQNEAQ (reference sequence). The CDR3 length is 15 residues. The CDR3 loop reads CASSSGGQAGSPLHF. DNA of the CDR3: TGTGCCAGCAGCTCGGGGGGACAGGCAGGGTCACCCCTCCACTTT.

This clone has more than one count but fewer than ten. V and J are TRBV18 and TRBJ1-1; D ambiguous. V was trimmed by 3 bases and J by 1 base, leaving 3 bases between them. Germline V gives CDR1 KGHSH, CDR2 LQKENI. The CDR3 totals 12 residues. The CDR3 spells CASSPKNTEAFF. As DNA, the CDR3 is TGTGCCAGCTCACCGAAGAACACTGAAGCTTTCTTT.

This chain joins TRBV10-3 and TRBJ1-1; no reliable D call. The CDR3 consists of 13 residues. V was cut by 4 bases and J by 0 bases, with 6 bases left in between. The germline gives CDR1 ENHRY, CDR2 SYGVKD. The CDR3 is CAISGGLNTEAFF. CDR3 bases: TGTGCCATCAGTGGCGGATTGAACACTGAAGCTTTCTTT.

V is TRBV27 and J is TRBJ1-6; 9 positions match TRBD1. Unmatched junction bases numbered 3, after V lost 5 bases and J lost 4 bases. Germline V gene sequence: CDR1 MNHEY, CDR2 SMNVEV (reference sequence). The CDR3 runs to 15 residues. The CDR3 here is CASSPGQGYNSPLHF. In nucleotides, the CDR3 is TGTGCCAGCAGTCCGGGACAGGGATATAATTCACCCCTCCACTTT.

V gene TRBV7-8 combines with J gene TRBJ1-1; D remains ambiguous. CDR1 SGHVS and CDR2 FQNEAQ come from the germline V gene. V was shortened by 1 base and J by 10 bases, with 22 bases between the two germline ends. The length of the CDR3 is 16 residues. This CDR3 reads CASSLVRDPASAAAFF. The CDR3 DNA follows: TGTGCCAGCAGCTTAGTGCGGGATCCAGCATCAGCTGCAGCTTTCTTT.

The V and J genes are TRBV6-5 and TRBJ2-1; 7 bases are a match to TRBD1. The CDR3 runs to 14 residues. Germline trimming cut 2 bases from V and 8 bases from J; bases unmatched to any gene: 6. Germline assignment: CDR1 MNHEY and CDR2 SVGAGI. DNA for the CDR3: TGTGCCAGCAGTTACACAGGGGAAGTCGATGAGCAGTTCTTC. Residues: CASSYTGEVDEQFF.

The CDR3 sequence is CASSQEALAGFAKNIQYF. CDR3 nucleotide sequence: TGTGCCAGCAGCCAAGAGGCACTAGCGGGGTTTGCGAAAAACATTCAGTACTTC. The genes are TRBV4-2 and TRBJ2-4; 10 nucleotides match TRBD2. From germline, CDR1 is LGHNA and CDR2 YNFKEQ. The CDR3 consists of 18 residues. V lost 0 bases, J lost 4 bases, and 9 bases stayed unmatched.

J is TRBJ2-3 and V is TRBV4-1; weak D call: TRBD1 (6 bases). The germline V gene has CDR1 MGHRA and CDR2 YSYEKL. V lost 7 bases and J 4 bases, leaving 18 bases between the germline ends. The CDR3 is made up of 15 amino acids. The CDR3 coding sequence is TGCGCCAGCAAAACAGGGTTAGGGGTCCCAGATACGCAGTATTTT. This translates into CASKTGLGVPDTQYF.

This CDR3 reads CASSIGSSSSYEQYF. The CDR3 DNA sequence: TGTGCCAGTAGTATCGGGTCTTCGAGCTCCTACGAGCAGTACTTC. The chain recombines TRBV19 with TRBJ2-7; D remains unclear. The CDR3 sequence is 15 residues long. Germline-derived CDR1 and CDR2 are LNHDA and SQIVND (reference sequence). V lost 3 bases to trimming and J lost 0 bases, with 12 bases between them.

This sequence joins TRBV10-3 and TRBJ2-1; TRBD1 or TRBD2 may be the D gene (5 bases each). Looked up from germline, CDR1 is ENHRY and CDR2 is SYGVKD. This CDR3 contains 14 residues. Trimming took off 7 bases at V and 5 bases at J, with 15 bases between the two ends. The chain's CDR3 is CAINNRDGNNEQFF. CDR3 nucleotide sequence: TGTGCCATCAACAACCGGGACGGAAACAATGAGCAGTTCTTC.

The chain is built from TRBV6-1 and TRBJ1-1; D is unclear. CDR3 size: 13 residues. Trimming pared 1 base from V and 5 bases from J, leaving 8 bases between. CDR1 and CDR2 from the germline V gene are MNHNS and SASEGT. As DNA, the CDR3 is TGTGCCAGCAGTGAAGTTGCGGCTACTGAAGCTTTCTTT. This sequence encodes CASSEVAATEAFF.

This chain uses TRBV5-5 with TRBJ2-5; D gene uncertain. The ends were cut back, 6 bases at V and 1 base at J, with 16 bases in the middle. Germline CDR1 SGHKS, CDR2 YYEKEE (reference sequence). The CDR3 consists of 15 residues. This CDR3 is CASILNLDPQETQYF. CDR3 sequence (DNA): TGTGCCAGCATCCTGAACCTAGACCCCCAAGAGACCCAGTACTTC.

This clone was observed a handful of times. The chain recombines TRBV7-5 with TRBJ1-3. TRBV7-5 is flagged as a pseudogene. CDR3 length: 16 residues. The CDR3 protein is CARWRGASSSGNTIYF. The CDR3, as DNA: TGTGCCAGATGGAGAGGGGCCTCCTCCTCTGGAAACACCATATATTTT.

This clone was seen a single time. V usage is TRBV18 and J usage is TRBJ1-4, with D perhaps matching TRBD1 (6 bases). The CDR3 is made up of 16 amino acids. V was trimmed by 3 bases and J by 6 bases, leaving 17 bases between them. Germline V gene sequence: CDR1 KGHSH, CDR2 LQKENI. CDR3 in DNA: TGTGCCAGCTCACCCCAGGAGGGCAGGGGCTATGAAAAACTGTTTTTT. Amino acid sequence: CASSPQEGRGYEKLFF. Full variable domain (outside the CDR3, taken from reference TRBV18 and TRBJ1-4): NAGVMQNPRHLVRRRGQEARLRCSPMKGHSHVYWYRQLPEEGLKFMVYLQKENIIDESGMPKERFSAEFPKEGPSILRIQQVVRGDSAAYFCASSPQEGRGYEKLFFGSGTQLSVL.

The chain is built from TRBV19 and TRBJ2-7; TRBD2 aligns across 7 bases. V shed 3 bases and J 0 bases; nucleotides not matched to a gene: 5. This CDR3 contains 15 residues. Per germline, CDR1 LNHDA and CDR2 SQIVND (reference sequence). CDR3 sequence (DNA): TGTGCCAGTAGTATGGCTAGCGGCGGCTCCTACGAGCAGTACTTC. Translation: CASSMASGGSYEQYF.

This sequence joins TRBV5-4 and TRBJ2-7; 7 bases are shared with TRBD2. This CDR3 has 14 amino acids. The V and J ends lost 4 bases and 1 base, in that order; junction bases with no gene match: 5. The germline CDR1 and CDR2 sequences are SGHNT and YYREEE (reference sequence). CDR3 in DNA: TGTGCCAGCAGCACCGCTAGCGGTTCCTACGAGCAGTACTTC. Translation: CASSTASGSYEQYF.

This clone was picked up one time. The chain is built from TRBV7-9 and TRBJ2-5, with TRBD2 matching over 12 bases. The V gene end was trimmed by 5 bases and the J gene end by 5 bases; junction bases not matched to a gene: 3. Germline V gene lookup returns CDR1 SEHNR and CDR2 FQNEAQ (reference sequence). CDR3 length: 14 amino acids. CDR3 coding DNA: TGTGCCAGCAGCCCTACTAGCGGGAGGGAGACCCAGTACTTC. This codes for CASSPTSGRETQYF.

The V call is TRBV5-1, the J call TRBJ1-2; 8 bases are shared with TRBD1. The CDR3 covers 15 residues. The germline V gene has CDR1 SGHRS and CDR2 YFSETQ. V shed 2 bases and J 4 bases; nucleotides not matched to a gene: 7. The CDR3 nucleotides read TGCGCCAGCAGCTTTACGGGACAGGAGACCTATGGCTACACCTTC. Amino acid sequence: CASSFTGQETYGYTF.

The chain joins TRBV9 to TRBJ2-1, with D maybe TRBD1 (5 bases). Germline CDR1 SGDLS, CDR2 YYNGEE. CDR3 length: 15 residues. With 2 bases removed from V and 8 bases from J, the gap between germline ends came to 17 bases. CDR3 region: CASSVFVGLGDEQFF. The CDR3 DNA reads TGTGCCAGCAGCGTTTTTGTGGGGCTCGGCGATGAGCAGTTCTTC.

The V call is TRBV6-1, the J call TRBJ1-5; no clear D gene. Germline V CDR1 and CDR2: MNHNS, SASEGT. CDR3 length equals 13 residues. V lost 6 bases and J lost 0, with 6 bases in between. The CDR3 is CASRENSNQPQHF. CDR3 coding DNA: TGTGCCAGCAGGGAGAATAGCAATCAGCCCCAGCATTTT.

This clone appeared a few times. J is TRBJ1-1 and V is TRBV4-1; D not certain. Per the germline V gene, CDR1 is MGHRA and CDR2 is YSYEKL. The CDR3 totals 14 residues. V shed 3 bases and J shed 0 bases, with 8 bases lying between them. The CDR3 DNA reads as TGCGCCAGCAGCCACTCAACCATGAACACTGAAGCTTTCTTT. Translation gives CASSHSTMNTEAFF.

The chain combines TRBV18 with TRBJ2-7; D is undetermined. The germline gives CDR1 KGHSH, CDR2 LQKENI. V was clipped by 1 base and J by 6 bases, with 10 bases between them. This CDR3 spans 13 amino acids. This CDR3 reads CASSPLQEREQYF. The CDR3 nucleotides are TGTGCCAGCTCACCACTGCAGGAGCGCGAGCAGTACTTC. Variable domain in full (rest from reference TRBV18 and TRBJ2-7): NAGVMQNPRHLVRRRGQEARLRCSPMKGHSHVYWYRQLPEEGLKFMVYLQKENIIDESGMPKERFSAEFPKEGPSILRIQQVVRGDSAAYFCASSPLQEREQYFGPGTRLTVT.

This chain joins TRBV11-2 and TRBJ2-7; 8 bases map to TRBD1. This CDR3 has 14 amino acids. Germline lookup yields CDR1 SGHAT and CDR2 FQNNGV. With 5 bases clipped from V and 6 bases from J, the junction kept 9 bases outside the gene matches. The CDR3 loop is CASSPRTGSSEQYF. Here the CDR3 DNA reads TGTGCCAGCAGCCCGCGGACAGGGAGTTCCGAGCAGTACTTC.

The chain is built from TRBV9 and TRBJ1-5, with a possible D match to TRBD1 (6 bases). Trimming removed 3 bases at V and 9 bases at J, with 16 bases between. This CDR3 has 14 residues. CDR1 is SGDLS, CDR2 YYNGEE, per germline. The CDR3 coding sequence is TGTGCCAGCAGCGCGTACAGGGCCGGGGGGCCCCAGCATTTT. Translation: CASSAYRAGGPQHF.

J is TRBJ2-7 and V is TRBV6-5; a possible D gene is TRBD2 (6 bases). The germline V gene has CDR1 MNHEY and CDR2 SVGAGI. The CDR3 has 14 amino acids. The germline V and J ends were trimmed by 7 bases and 3 bases, with 16 bases remaining between them. The CDR3 DNA reads as TGTGCCAGCATCCCCGGGCCGGGGGTCTACGAGCAGTACTTC. It yields the protein CASIPGPGVYEQYF.

This chain links TRBV7-2 with TRBJ2-5, with TRBD2 as a possible D gene (5 bases). V gave up 2 bases and J gave up 0 bases, with 10 bases separating them. The CDR3 runs 15 residues. CDR1 and CDR2 (germline): SGHTA, FQGNSA. The CDR3 coding sequence is TGTGCCAGCAGCTTACATCCTAGCAACCAAGAGACCCAGTACTTC. The encoded protein is CASSLHPSNQETQYF. The variable domain in full, with the rest retrieved from reference TRBV7-2 and TRBJ2-5, is GAGVSQSPSNKVTEKGKDVELRCDPISGHTALYWYRQSLGQGLEFLIYFQGNSAPDKSGLPSDRFSAERTGGSVSTLTIQRTQQEDSAVYLCASSLHPSNQETQYFGPGTRLLVL.

The chain has TRBV6-5 and TRBJ2-5, with 9 bases lining up with TRBD1. Trimming took 4 bases from V and 2 from J; bases not matched to a gene: 5. Per germline, CDR1 MNHEY and CDR2 SVGAGI. The CDR3 length is 15 residues. For the CDR3, the DNA is TGTGCCAGCAGTTCAAATGACAGGGGGCAAGAGACCCAGTACTTC. Translation gives CASSSNDRGQETQYF.